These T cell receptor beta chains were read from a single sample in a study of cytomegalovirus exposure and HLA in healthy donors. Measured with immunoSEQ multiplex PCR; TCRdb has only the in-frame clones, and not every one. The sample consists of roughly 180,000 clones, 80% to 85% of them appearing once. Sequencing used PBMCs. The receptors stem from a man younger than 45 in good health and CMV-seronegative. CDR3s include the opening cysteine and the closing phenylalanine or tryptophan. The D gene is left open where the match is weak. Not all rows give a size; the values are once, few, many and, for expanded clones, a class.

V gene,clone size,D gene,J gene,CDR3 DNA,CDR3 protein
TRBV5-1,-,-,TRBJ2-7,TGCGCCAGCAGCGTTGGTAGCCTAGCTTCCTACGAGCAGTACTTC,CASSVGSLASYEQYF
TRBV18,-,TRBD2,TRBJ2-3,TGTGCCAGCTCAACCGGGACTAGCGGGCAGCAGTATTTT,CASSTGTSGQQYF
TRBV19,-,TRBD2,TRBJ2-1,TGTGCCAGTAGTGGGGGACTAGCGGGAAGAACGGGGCAGTTCTTC,CASSGGLAGRTGQFF
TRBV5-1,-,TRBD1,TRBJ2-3,TGCGCCAGCAGCTCCGGGACAGGGTGGACAGATACGCAGTATTTT,CASSSGTGWTDTQYF
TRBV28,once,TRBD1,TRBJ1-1,TGTGCCAGCAGCGGGGACAGGGAGGTCACTGAAGCTTTCTTT,CASSGDREVTEAFF
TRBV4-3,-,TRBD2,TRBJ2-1,TGCGCCAGCAGCCAAGATCCGACTAGCGGGAGCTACAATGAGCAGTTCTTC,CASSQDPTSGSYNEQFF
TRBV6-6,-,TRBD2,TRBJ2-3,TGTGCCAGCGGCTATAGCGGGTCCGTGGCAGATACGCAGTATTTT,CASGYSGSVADTQYF
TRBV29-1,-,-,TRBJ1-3,TGCAGCGTTGACCGGGATAATGGAAACACCATATATTTT,CSVDRDNGNTIYF
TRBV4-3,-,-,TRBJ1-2,TGCGCCAGCAGCCAAGATCCGGTACAGCCACGTGGCTACACCTTC,CASSQDPVQPRGYTF
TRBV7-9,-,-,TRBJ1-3,TGTGCCAGCAGCCCAATGACAGGCTCTGGAAACACCATATATTTT,CASSPMTGSGNTIYF
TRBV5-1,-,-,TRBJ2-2,TGCGCCAGCAGCTTGAGGGGAGGCTCGAACACCGGGGAGCTGTTTTTT,CASSLRGGSNTGELFF
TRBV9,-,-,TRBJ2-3,TGTGCCAGCAGCGTTGGACGACTAGTCGGGACAGATACGCAGTATTTT,CASSVGRLVGTDTQYF
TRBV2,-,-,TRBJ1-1,TGTGCCAGCAGTGATCGGGTGGCCAACACTGAAGCTTTCTTT,CASSDRVANTEAFF
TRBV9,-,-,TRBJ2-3,TGTGCCAGCAGCGTAGTGGGCACCACAGATACGCAGTATTTT,CASSVVGTTDTQYF
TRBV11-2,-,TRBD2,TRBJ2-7,TGTGCCAGCAGCGGGGTACGGTCCAGCGGGGATATCTACGAGCAGTACTTC,CASSGVRSSGDIYEQYF
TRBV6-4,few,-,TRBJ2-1,TGTGCCAGCAGTGAAAACGAAGCGAGTGAGCAGTTCTTC,CASSENEASEQFF
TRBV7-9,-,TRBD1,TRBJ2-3,TGTGCCAGCAGCTATCCGAGGGACAGGGGGCTACGAGATACGCAGTATTTT,CASSYPRDRGLRDTQYF
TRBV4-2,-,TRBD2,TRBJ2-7,TGTGCCAGCAGCCAAACGAGCGGGGCCCCGGACGAGCAGTACTTC,CASSQTSGAPDEQYF